The clone carrying this TCR beta chain has just one count. This specimen comes from a study of brain T cells in children with intractable seizures. Method: immunoSEQ multiplex PCR; TCRdb's copy keeps in-frame clones and lacks some. The data show about 340,000 clones, about 93% seen once. Time point defined: blood from clinic visit 5 months post-surgery; TSC patient then seizure free. The CDR3 loop spans 14 amino acids. Trimming took off 1 base at V and 4 bases at J, with 13 bases between the two ends. CDR1 and CDR2 from the germline V gene are SQVTM and ANQGSEA. The source of this sequence is a boy less than two years old with tuberous sclerosis and intractable seizures. The source material was peripheral blood, sampled around 5 months after surgery. J is TRBJ1-2 and V is TRBV29-1; maybe TRBD1 (6 bases). The CDR3: CSVEAKQGSYGYTF. The CDR3, as DNA: TGCAGCGTTGAAGCGAAACAGGGATCCTATGGCTACACCTTC.